The table lists the clone carrying this TCR beta chain with a count of one. Time point indicated: baseline, week 1 (first vaccination visit). Treatment described: pre-vaccination baseline after standard-of-care therapy. New WHO grade 3 or 4 astrocytomas that were IDH1-mutant and ATRX-lost occurred in the donors. Germline loops: CDR1 MGHDK, CDR2 SYGVNS. Deletions cut 5 bases from V and 3 bases from J, with 5 bases between. This CDR3 contains 11 residues. TCRdb's table, derived via immunoSEQ multiplex PCR, lists solely in-frame clones and lacks some. This table has 98,000 or so clones, approximately 90% appearing once. The sample is drawn from a study of a mutant IDH1 vaccine in newly diagnosed glioma.

The TCR was taken from a woman aged 45 to 65 with glioma. Specimen: PBMCs, collected from a glioma patient treated with radiotherapy, temozolomide or both. The chain uses TRBV25-1 and TRBJ2-7; D ambiguous. CDR3 region: CASSRNYEQYF. The CDR3 coding sequence is TGTGCCAGCAGTCGGAACTACGAGCAGTACTTC.